This T cell receptor (beta chain) was sequenced during a study of metastatic and nonmetastatic thyroid tumors. Overall study context: Comparative analysis of repertoires was undertaken across blood and tumor or nodule tissue obtained from malignant and benign thyroid patients. Study conclusions and caveats: Within blood and tumor, benign nodules reportedly had significantly lower TCR beta diversity than malignant thyroid tumors did.

Original handling: It was from CDR3 differences across clinicopathological groups that a distant-metastasis classifier for papillary thyroid cancer was built. TCRdb reassembled clones from the PCR reads with MiXCR. In this record, the V and J calls reflect TCRdb's handling and not the investigators' own analysis. This table has about 69,000 clones, 12% to 15% appearing once. All patients were untreated before thyroid surgery. This CDR3 contains 11 residues. Germline V lookup: CDR1 SNHLY, CDR2 FYNNEI. Trimming cost V 5 bases and J 4 bases, with 5 bases left between them. This clone has at least ten counts. Its antigen is still unknown.

Input material: blood. The clonotype originates from a male donor with papillary thyroid cancer or a benign thyroid nodule (not recorded which). Some clones in this sample may be carry-over from other donors' samples. The chain joins TRBV2 to TRBJ1-2, with D uncertain. CDR3 bases: TGTGCCAGCAGTAAGGGCTATGGCTACACCTTC. Its protein is CASSKGYGYTF.